The clone carrying this T cell receptor beta chain was seen a few times. TCRdb redid the calling of the reads with MiXCR, one entry per CDR3 protein. The data show 150,000 or so distinct CDR3 sequences, with about a quarter seen just once and 10% to 11% held by the top ten. The sample originates from a study of T cell repertoires in cytomegalovirus infection. Germline V gene lookup returns CDR1 DFQATT and CDR2 SNEGSKA (reference sequence). V was trimmed by 1 base and J by 0 bases, leaving 16 bases between them. The CDR3 extends over 17 amino acids. The sample was PBMCs. The receptor was derived from a human donor in good health (CMV status not recorded). Some clones in this sample may be carry-over from other donors' samples. V usage is TRBV20-1 and J usage is TRBJ2-1; no firm D call. In nucleotides, the CDR3 is TGCAGTGCTAGAGTGGTCGGCGTAACGAGCTCCTACAATGAGCAGTTCTTC. This translates into CSARVVGVTSSYNEQFF.